This T cell receptor beta chain was retrieved from a study of blood T cell repertoires in COVID-19. Repertoires were generated with immunoSEQ multiplex PCR, while TCRdb's copy carries only in-frame clones and drops some. The table records just over 250,000 clones, about 86% of them present only once. The germline V gene encodes CDR1 SGHNT and CDR2 YYREEE (reference sequence). The ends lost 4 bases at V and 4 bases at J; junction bases unmatched: 7. The CDR3 is 15 amino acids. The gene calls are TRBV5-4 and TRBJ2-3; 9 nucleotides agree with TRBD2. The sample taken for sequencing was PBMCs or T cells enriched from blood (not recorded which). This receptor was identified in a man under 40 with acute COVID-19. The CDR3 coding sequence is TGTGCCAGCAGCGATATAGCGGGAGTATCAGATACGCAGTATTTT. This codes for CASSDIAGVSDTQYF.